This TCR beta chain was found in a study of cytomegalovirus exposure and HLA in healthy donors. Among the donors, all were healthy bone marrow donors. The study's findings and limits: It emerged from a later analysis that several of the most significant clusters appeared to be linked to common viral pathogens. When a later analysis was performed, an Asian-associated ancestry cluster reportedly had fewer N-insertions than the 666-donor mean.

Primers for the PCR totalled 60 Vbeta and 13 Jbeta. TCRdb's copy holds only in-frame clones and misses some; the assay was immunoSEQ multiplex PCR. The sample consists of about 160,000 clones, approximately 80% of them appearing once. CDR1 and CDR2 (germline): SGHRS, YFSETQ. This CDR3 contains 17 residues. The germline V and J ends were trimmed by 0 bases and 1 base, with 16 bases remaining between them. With respect to this clone: Its antigen is undetermined.

The clonotype comes from a woman in her thirties or forties in good health and CMV-seropositive. This chain links TRBV5-1 with TRBJ2-5, with D maybe TRBD2 (8 bases). Sequencing was done on a sample of PBMCs. The CDR3 bases are TGCGCCAGCAGCTTGGGGCGGGGGGCAGGGGGCCAAGAGACCCAGTACTTC. It translates to CASSLGRGAGGQETQYF.